The 5 T cell receptor beta chains in this list originate from one sample, sequenced in a study of CD8 T cells in Susac syndrome. cDNA came from around 0.5 to 1 ug RNA primed by random hexamers. One entry per CDR3 protein, called by TCRdb with MiXCR from the immunoSEQ multiplex PCR reads. Of about 120,000 distinct CDR3 sequences detected, over 90% appear once; the ten largest clones hold 0.28%. Sequenced sample: CD8+ T cells from PBMCs. These receptors were taken from a human donor with Susac syndrome.

The chain joins TRBV3-1 to TRBJ2-6; D remains ambiguous. The CDR3 length is 15 residues. Trimming removed 2 bases at V and 4 bases at J, with 9 bases between. Per germline, CDR1 LGHDT and CDR2 YNNKEL (reference sequence). The CDR3 spells CASSQTSTGANVLTF. The CDR3 DNA reads TGTGCCAGCAGCCAAACTTCGACAGGGGCCAACGTCCTGACTTTC.

The chain has TRBV18 and TRBJ2-7; TRBD1 aligns across 8 bases. The ends lost 3 bases at V and 2 bases at J; junction bases unmatched: 3. CDR3 length: 14 amino acids. CDR1 is KGHSH and CDR2 is LQKENI in the germline V gene. CDR3 residues: CASSPSQGAYEQYF. The CDR3, as DNA: TGTGCCAGCTCACCTTCACAGGGGGCCTACGAGCAGTACTTC.

This clonotype came up once. The genes are TRBV24-1 and TRBJ1-5; D might be TRBD1 (6 bases). Per germline, CDR1 KGHDR and CDR2 SFDVKD. V was cut by 5 bases and J by 4 bases, with 8 bases left in between. This CDR3 has 13 amino acids. The CDR3 is CATSVGGNQPQHF. As DNA, the CDR3 is TGTGCCACCAGTGTAGGGGGTAATCAGCCCCAGCATTTT.

The chain combines TRBV9 with TRBJ1-2, with 10 bases identical to TRBD1. CDR1 is SGDLS and CDR2 is YYNGEE in the germline V gene. The CDR3 is made up of 15 amino acids. The junction had 13 bases not matched to a gene; V was cut back by 6 bases and J by 8 bases. The CDR3 spells CASTSRDRGYEGYTF. The CDR3 region has the DNA TGTGCCAGCACCTCCAGGGACAGGGGCTACGAAGGCTACACCTTC.

On this clonotype: The limits of the CDR3 on the DNA are not certain, so only TCRdb's listed CDR3 is given. J is TRBJ1-1 and V is TRBV12-3 or TRBV12-4. The CDR3 numbers 14 amino acids, ends counted. The CDR3: CASSSSDLNTEAFF.